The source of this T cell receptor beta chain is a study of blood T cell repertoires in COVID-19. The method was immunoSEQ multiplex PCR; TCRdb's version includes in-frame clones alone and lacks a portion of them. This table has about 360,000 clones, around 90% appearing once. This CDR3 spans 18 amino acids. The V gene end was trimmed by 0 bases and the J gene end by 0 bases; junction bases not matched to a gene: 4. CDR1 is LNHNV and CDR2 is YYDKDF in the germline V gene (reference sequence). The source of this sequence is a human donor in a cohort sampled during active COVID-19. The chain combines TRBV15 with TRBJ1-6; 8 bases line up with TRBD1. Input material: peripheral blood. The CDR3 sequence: CATSRERTGSSYNSPLHF. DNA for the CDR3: TGTGCCACCAGCAGAGAACGGACAGGGAGCTCCTATAATTCACCCCTCCACTTT.